The 23 T cell receptor beta chains below were found in one sample sequenced in a study of monozygotic twins with inflammatory bowel disease. With the 5' RACE reads reprocessed, TCRdb shows one record per CDR3 protein and no DNA. This sample lists approximately 160,000 distinct CDR3 sequences; its ten largest clones have around 6.8%. The material sequenced was blood. The receptors come from a human donor with ulcerative colitis or Crohn's disease, or a healthy co-twin of an affected twin (not recorded which).

The V and J genes are TRBV7-9 and TRBJ1-4; TCRdb indicates TRBD1, and absent DNA this call remains unverified. Germline V CDR1 and CDR2: SEHNR, FQNEAQ (reference sequence). This CDR3 contains 14 residues. This CDR3 is CASSLGRGSEKLFF.

V and J are TRBV5-1 and TRBJ1-2. CDR1 and CDR2 (germline): SGHRS, YFSETQ. CDR3 length: 12 amino acids. The CDR3: CASRGANYGYTF.

This sequence joins TRBV5-1 and TRBJ1-1; the TRBD1 assignment by TCRdb is unverifiable without DNA. Germline loops: CDR1 SGHRS, CDR2 YFSETQ. The CDR3 has 14 amino acids. This CDR3 reads CASSPAGVNAEAFF.

The chain carries TRBV7-3 and TRBJ2-1; the D gene TCRdb calls, TRBD2, cannot be checked with no DNA. Germline V gene lookup returns CDR1 SGHTA and CDR2 FQGTGA. The length of the CDR3 is 15 residues. CDR3 region: CASSWGASGYNEQFF.

The chain has TRBV7-8 and TRBJ1-1; TCRdb lists TRBD1, though no DNA is available to test this call. The CDR3 runs 12 residues. Germline V CDR1 and CDR2: SGHVS, FQNEAQ. The CDR3: CASSSLQAAAFF.

This chain connects TRBV20-1 to TRBJ1-4; the TRBD1 assignment by TCRdb is unverifiable without DNA. Germline loops: CDR1 DFQATT, CDR2 SNEGSKA (reference sequence). This CDR3 spans 13 amino acids. The CDR3 spells CSADGTVNEKLFF.

The chain uses TRBV12-3 or TRBV12-4 and TRBJ1-1; the TCRdb call, TRBD1, lacks DNA for checking. This CDR3 spans 14 amino acids. CDR3 protein: CASSLKGGDAEAFF.

The genes are TRBV12-3 or TRBV12-4 and TRBJ2-1. This CDR3 region has 15 residues. The CDR3 loop is CASSFIVAKTHEQFF.

The gene calls are TRBV5-1 and TRBJ2-1. Looked up from germline, CDR1 is SGHRS and CDR2 is YFSETQ. CDR3 size: 13 residues. The CDR3 sequence: CASSLVDYNEQFF.

This chain uses TRBV6-1 with TRBJ2-5; checking the TCRdb D call of TRBD2 is not possible without DNA. The CDR3 totals 16 residues. CDR1 MNHNS and CDR2 SASEGT come from the germline V gene. The CDR3 protein is CASSSGLAGGQETHYF.

The rearrangement uses TRBV6-1 and TRBJ1-1. The CDR3 is 13 residues long. Germline loops: CDR1 MNHNS, CDR2 SASEGT. The CDR3: CASRRIANTEAFF.

The CDR3 region is CASSPEVRAGVYEQYF. The chain is built from TRBV18 and TRBJ2-7. The germline V gene has CDR1 KGHSH and CDR2 LQKENI. The CDR3 has 16 residues.

V usage is TRBV12-3 or TRBV12-4 and J usage is TRBJ2-1; TCRdb lists TRBD1, though no DNA is available to test this call. This CDR3 region has 15 residues. The CDR3 here is CASSPGQGAWNEQFF.

The V and J genes are TRBV12-3 or TRBV12-4 and TRBJ2-4; no DNA is available, so the TRBD1 call from TCRdb remains unchecked. CDR3 length equals 16 residues. CDR3 region: CASSYQGLGSKNIQYF.

This chain uses TRBV7-2 with TRBJ2-5; there is no DNA to check the TCRdb D call of TRBD1. From germline, CDR1 is SGHTA and CDR2 FQGNSA. The CDR3 is 16 residues long. The CDR3 loop is CASSWEAGQGLKTQYF.

The V gene is TRBV15, the J gene TRBJ2-5. Germline assignment: CDR1 LNHNV and CDR2 YYDKDF (reference sequence). The CDR3 extends over 15 amino acids. CDR3 residues: CATSRDRQAQETQYF.

The rearrangement joins TRBV6-1 to TRBJ2-1; TCRdb picks TRBD2, but there is no DNA to check that call. The V gene's germline CDR1 is MNHNS and CDR2 SASEGT. The CDR3 spans 15 residues. CDR3: CATLGTSGTYNEQFF.

This chain links TRBV12-3 or TRBV12-4 with TRBJ1-2; TCRdb returns TRBD1, unconfirmable since there is no DNA. The CDR3 covers 11 residues. CDR3 residues: CASTQVDGYTF.

The rearrangement links TRBV10-3 to TRBJ2-1. The CDR3 sequence is 18 residues long. Germline values: CDR1 ENHRY, CDR2 SYGVKD. CDR3 amino acids: CAIRALTSFNYSYNEQFF.

V and J are TRBV28 and TRBJ1-2; TCRdb proposes TRBD1, but this gene call is untestable without DNA. This CDR3 comprises 12 residues. Germline V gives CDR1 MDHEN, CDR2 SYDVKM. The CDR3 reads CASSLGTYGYTF.

The V and J genes are TRBV7-2 and TRBJ2-5. From germline, CDR1 is SGHTA and CDR2 FQGNSA. The CDR3 sequence is 11 residues long. CDR3: CASSLGGTQYF.

V usage is TRBV18 and J usage is TRBJ2-3; checking the TCRdb D call of TRBD1 is not possible without DNA. Germline V CDR1 and CDR2: KGHSH, LQKENI. The CDR3 spans 15 residues. CDR3 region: CASSPPAQGLNTQYF.

This CDR3 is CASSYGLGQGGVYEQYF. The chain has TRBV5-1 and TRBJ2-7; TCRdb gives TRBD1 as the D gene, but with no DNA this cannot be confirmed. The V gene's germline CDR1 is SGHRS and CDR2 YFSETQ. The CDR3 is made up of 17 amino acids.